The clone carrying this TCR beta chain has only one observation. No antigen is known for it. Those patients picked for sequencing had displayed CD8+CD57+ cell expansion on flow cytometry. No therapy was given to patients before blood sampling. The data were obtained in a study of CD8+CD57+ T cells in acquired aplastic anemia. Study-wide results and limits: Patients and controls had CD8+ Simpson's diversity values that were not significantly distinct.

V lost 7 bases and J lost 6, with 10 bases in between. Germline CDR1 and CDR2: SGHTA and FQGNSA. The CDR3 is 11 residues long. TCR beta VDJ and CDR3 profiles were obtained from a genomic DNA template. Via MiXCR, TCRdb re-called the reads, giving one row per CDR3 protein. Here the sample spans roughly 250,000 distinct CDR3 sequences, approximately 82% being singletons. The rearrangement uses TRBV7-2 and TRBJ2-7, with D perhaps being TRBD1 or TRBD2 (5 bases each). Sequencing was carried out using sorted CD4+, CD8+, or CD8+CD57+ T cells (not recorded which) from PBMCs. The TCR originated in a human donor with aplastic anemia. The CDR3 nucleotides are TGTGCCAGCACCGGGGCAACCGAGCAGTACTTC. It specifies CASTGATEQYF.